These 26 T cell receptor beta chains share one sample of origin, sequenced in a study of STAT5B mutations in CD4+ large granular lymphocyte leukemia. The protocol was immunoSEQ multiplex PCR, while the TCRdb copy is restricted to in-frame clones and leaves out a portion. The repertoire holds around 34,000 clones, with about 82% as singletons. Input material: CD4+ T cells from blood buffy coats. These receptors came from a human donor in good health.

Only a few counts were recorded for this clone. The CDR3 nucleotides read TGTGCCAGCAGCGTATGGGACAAAAATCAGCCCCAGCATTTT. Translated, it gives CASSVWDKNQPQHF. The rearrangement uses TRBV9 and TRBJ1-5; D possibly corresponds to TRBD1 (6 bases). Germline-derived CDR1 and CDR2 are SGDLS and YYNGEE. Trimming cost V 1 base and J 4 bases, with 9 bases left between them. The CDR3 extends over 14 amino acids.

V usage is TRBV10-3 and J usage is TRBJ1-2; a possible D gene is TRBD1 (5 bases). This CDR3 has 13 residues. V lost 8 bases and J lost 4, with 14 bases in between. CDR1 is ENHRY, CDR2 SYGVKD, per germline. The CDR3 DNA reads as TGTGCCATCCGTCCGGGGGGAAGCTATGGCTACACCTTC. This codes for CAIRPGGSYGYTF.

V usage is TRBV6-1 and J usage is TRBJ1-2, with 9 bases lining up with TRBD1. This CDR3 comprises 17 residues. V lost 1 base and J lost 6; bases outside the gene matches: 12. Germline V gene lookup returns CDR1 MNHNS and CDR2 SASEGT. CDR3 bases: TGTGCCAGCAGTGAAGGAGGGGGACAGGGAGTGGTGAATGGCTACACCTTC. Translation: CASSEGGGQGVVNGYTF.

The chain is built from TRBV2 and TRBJ1-1; D not resolved. Germline V gene data show CDR1 as SNHLY and CDR2 as FYNNEI. The germline V and J ends were trimmed by 1 base and 0 bases, with 6 bases remaining between them. There are 14 residues in the CDR3. CDR3 sequence (DNA): TGTGCCAGCAGTGAAGTGGCCATGAACACTGAAGCTTTCTTT. The encoded protein is CASSEVAMNTEAFF.

This clone was seen just once. The gene calls are TRBV6-5 and TRBJ1-1; D unresolved. Trimming left V 2 bases short and J 5 bases short, with 12 bases between. The germline gives CDR1 MNHEY, CDR2 SVGAGI. The CDR3 consists of 14 residues. The CDR3 nucleotides are TGTGCCAGCAGTTACCACACTGCGGGGACTGAAGCTTTCTTT. Translating it yields CASSYHTAGTEAFF.

The chain recombines TRBV6-5 with TRBJ2-1, with 7 bases that match TRBD2. After removal of 5 bases from V and 0 bases from J, the junction contained 4 bases not matched to a gene. Germline assignment: CDR1 MNHEY and CDR2 SVGAGI. CDR3 length: 15 amino acids. The CDR3 reads CASSPSGDSYNEQFF. The CDR3 nucleotides are TGTGCCAGCAGTCCTAGCGGCGACTCCTACAATGAGCAGTTCTTC.

Concerning this clone: One end of the junction is discordant with germline, which a read error may explain. The chain's CDR3 is CASTYNTGGARRGYTF. The CDR3 bases are TGTGCCAGCACTTACAACACAGGGGGCGCCAGGAGGGGCTACACCTTC. The rearrangement uses TRBV6-5 and TRBJ1-2, with 9 bases matching TRBD1. Looked up from germline, CDR1 is MNHEY and CDR2 is SVGAGI. This CDR3 has 16 residues.

This chain links TRBV7-3 with TRBJ2-2; D gene unclear. V was trimmed by 5 bases and J by 4 bases, leaving 20 bases between them. This CDR3 is 17 amino acids long. Germline CDR1 and CDR2: SGHTA and FQGTGA. CDR3 sequence: CASSPRVGPLGTGELFF. CDR3 nucleotides: TGTGCCAGCAGCCCACGTGTGGGTCCTTTGGGCACCGGGGAGCTGTTTTTT. The full variable domain, completed using reference TRBV7-3 and TRBJ2-2, is GAGVSQTPSNKVTEKGKYVELRCDPISGHTALYWYRQSLGQGPEFLIYFQGTGAADDSGLPNDRFFAVRPEGSVSTLKIQRTERGDSAVYLCASSPRVGPLGTGELFFGEGSRLTVL.

This chain links TRBV18 with TRBJ1-2, with D possibly TRBD1 on 6 matching bases. Germline loops: CDR1 KGHSH, CDR2 LQKENI. V was cut by 3 bases and J by 2 bases, with 7 bases left in between. This CDR3 spans 13 amino acids. The CDR3 coding sequence is TGTGCCAGCTCACCCCAGGGGAACTATGGCTACACCTTC. Protein sequence: CASSPQGNYGYTF.

Details on this clone: This sample also contains other DNA sequences that code for the same CDR3. The chain combines TRBV20-1 with TRBJ2-3; D may be TRBD2 (6 bases). The germline V gene has CDR1 DFQATT and CDR2 SNEGSKA (reference sequence). Trimming took 3 bases from V and 5 from J, leaving 6 bases between them. The CDR3 sequence is 11 residues long. DNA of the CDR3: TGCAGTGCTAGGGGGGGAGATACGCAGTATTTT. It is translated as CSARGGDTQYF.

The chain recombines TRBV2 with TRBJ2-6; maybe TRBD1 (6 bases). Trimming left V 4 bases short and J 0 bases short, with 7 bases between. The CDR3 extends over 15 amino acids. Germline V CDR1 and CDR2: SNHLY, FYNNEI. The DNA for the CDR3 is TGTGCCAGCAGTGCGGACAGCTCTGGGGCCAACGTCCTGACTTTC. This encodes CASSADSSGANVLTF. Variable domain in full (rest from reference TRBV2 and TRBJ2-6): EPEVTQTPSHQVTQMGQEVILRCVPISNHLYFYWYRQILGQKVEFLVSFYNNEISEKSEIFDDQFSVERPDGSNFTLKIRSTKLEDSAMYFCASSADSSGANVLTFGAGSRLTVL.

This clone was detected only once. The chain recombines TRBV18 with TRBJ2-2; D gene unclear. Per germline, CDR1 KGHSH and CDR2 LQKENI. CDR3 length: 14 residues. With 3 bases removed from V and 4 bases from J, the gap between germline ends came to 9 bases. The DNA for the CDR3 is TGTGCCAGCTCACCCCGGCCCTTCACCGGGGAGCTGTTTTTT. This gives the protein CASSPRPFTGELFF.

The genes are TRBV30 and TRBJ1-1; D is unresolved. V was cut by 6 bases and J by 0 bases, with 11 bases left in between. In germline, CDR1 is GTSNPN, CDR2 SVGIG (reference sequence). CDR3 length: 13 residues. DNA for the CDR3: TGTGCCTGTTCCTTCGTGGTGAACACTGAAGCTTTCTTT. This gives the protein CACSFVVNTEAFF. Full variable domain (remainder filled in from reference TRBV30 and TRBJ1-1): SQTIHQWPATLVQPVGSPLSLECTVEGTSNPNLYWYRQAAGRGLQLLFYSVGIGQISSEVPQNLSASRPQDRQFILSSKKLLLSDSGFYLCACSFVVNTEAFFGQGTRLTVV.

This chain uses TRBV5-1 with TRBJ1-3; 12 positions agree with TRBD1. This CDR3 has 18 amino acids. Unmatched junction bases numbered 10, after V lost 2 bases and J lost 4 bases. Germline CDR1 SGHRS, CDR2 YFSETQ. CDR3 nucleotides: TGCGCCAGCAGCTTTACCGGGACAGGGGGCGCATCGGGAAACACCATATATTTT. It encodes CASSFTGTGGASGNTIYF.

The V call is TRBV7-2, the J call TRBJ2-7; 7 positions match TRBD1. V lost 4 bases and J lost 2; bases outside the gene matches: 5. Germline V gives CDR1 SGHTA, CDR2 FQGNSA. CDR3 length: 14 amino acids. The CDR3 nucleotides are TGTGCCAGCAGCTACTCCGGGACAGCCTACGAGCAGTACTTC. This translates into CASSYSGTAYEQYF.

The V call is TRBV7-8, the J call TRBJ1-5, with D uncertain. Germline V gene data show CDR1 as SGHVS and CDR2 as FQNEAQ. The V end lost 1 base, the J end lost 3 bases, and 10 bases lay between the germline ends. The CDR3 length is 15 residues. CDR3 amino acids: CASSLDGRVNQPQHF. DNA of the CDR3: TGTGCCAGCAGCTTAGACGGCCGGGTCAATCAGCCCCAGCATTTT.

The chain recombines TRBV6-5 with TRBJ1-1; D uncertain. The CDR3 is 13 residues long. The ends were cut back, 5 bases at V and 11 bases at J, with 18 bases in the middle. In germline, CDR1 is MNHEY, CDR2 SVGAGI. The CDR3 coding sequence is TGTGCCAGCAGTCCCCCGAATCAGAGGCAGGCTTTCTTT. Its protein product is CASSPPNQRQAFF.

This rearrangement joins TRBV5-1 to TRBJ1-2; D is possibly TRBD1 (6 bases). V lost 4 bases and J 8 bases, leaving 15 bases between the germline ends. The CDR3 runs 13 residues. CDR1 is SGHRS, CDR2 YFSETQ, per germline. In nucleotides, the CDR3 is TGCGCCAGCAGCACCGGAGGGGGGCACGGCTACACCTTC. It translates to CASSTGGGHGYTF.

This clone was found a few times. V is TRBV2 and J is TRBJ1-1, with D possibly being TRBD1 (5 bases). V dropped 3 bases and J dropped 4 bases, with 9 bases sitting between them. Germline CDR1 is SNHLY and CDR2 is FYNNEI. The CDR3 loop spans 13 amino acids. The CDR3 nucleotides are TGTGCCAGCAGTGAGGGCGGGGGCACTGAAGCTTTCTTT. Amino acids: CASSEGGGTEAFF. Combining the CDR3 with reference TRBV2 and TRBJ1-1 gives the whole variable domain EPEVTQTPSHQVTQMGQEVILRCVPISNHLYFYWYRQILGQKVEFLVSFYNNEISEKSEIFDDQFSVERPDGSNFTLKIRSTKLEDSAMYFCASSEGGGTEAFFGQGTRLTVV.

This clone appeared a single time. The genes are TRBV9 and TRBJ2-7, with 7 bases that match TRBD2. The germline CDR1 and CDR2 sequences are SGDLS and YYNGEE. This CDR3 comprises 18 residues. The V gene end was trimmed by 0 bases and the J gene end by 4 bases; junction bases not matched to a gene: 16. The CDR3 DNA follows: TGTGCCAGCAGCGTAGCTGACGTAGTGGCGGGAGTAGGGTACGAGCAGTACTTC. As protein: CASSVADVVAGVGYEQYF.

The rearrangement uses TRBV9 and TRBJ1-1; no firm D call. The CDR3 runs 13 residues. Trimming stripped 0 bases from V and 4 bases from J, with 7 bases between. CDR1 SGDLS and CDR2 YYNGEE come from the germline V gene. This chain's CDR3 is CASSVEGITEAFF. The CDR3 DNA is TGTGCCAGCAGCGTAGAAGGCATCACTGAAGCTTTCTTT.

CDR3 nucleotide sequence: TGTGCCTGGAGCGCCGGGCCGGGGCAAGAGACCCAGTACTTC. It specifies CAWSAGPGQETQYF. The V call is TRBV30, the J call TRBJ2-5, with a weak D call TRBD2 (5 bases). Trimming stripped 3 bases from V and 2 bases from J, with 13 bases between. Germline assignment: CDR1 GTSNPN and CDR2 SVGIG (reference sequence). This CDR3 contains 14 residues.

This chain uses TRBV11-1 with TRBJ2-7; 8 bases fit TRBD1. With 2 bases clipped from V and 7 bases from J, the junction kept 10 bases outside the gene matches. Germline V gene lookup returns CDR1 SGHAT and CDR2 FQDESV (reference sequence). The CDR3 is 15 amino acids. The CDR3 DNA is TGTGCCAGCAGCTTAACCGGGACAGGCTGGGGGGAGCAGTACTTC. This translates into CASSLTGTGWGEQYF.

V and J are TRBV25-1 and TRBJ1-5; D perhaps matches TRBD1 (6 bases). The CDR3 has 13 residues. Trimming took off 4 bases at V and 7 bases at J, with 11 bases between the two ends. CDR1 and CDR2 from the germline V gene are MGHDK and SYGVNS. CDR3 DNA: TGTGCCAGCAGTGGACAGGACCCGCAGCCCCAGCATTTT. Residues: CASSGQDPQPQHF.

The CDR3 loop is CASSLALETYGYTF. In DNA form, the CDR3 reads TGTGCCAGCAGCTTGGCCTTGGAGACCTATGGCTACACCTTC. The genes are TRBV5-4 and TRBJ1-2; D gene unclear. V was pared by 0 bases and J by 4 bases, with 10 bases between. The CDR3 has 14 residues. Per germline, CDR1 SGHNT and CDR2 YYREEE (reference sequence).

This rearrangement joins TRBV7-9 to TRBJ2-1, with TRBD2 matching 7 bases. CDR3 length equals 13 residues. The germline V gene has CDR1 SEHNR and CDR2 FQNEAQ (reference sequence). Trimming at V came to 8 bases and at J to 7 bases, leaving 8 bases not matched to a gene. CDR3 nucleotides: TGTGCCAGCGCCAAACCCGGGAGGAATGAGCAGTTCTTC. Its translation is CASAKPGRNEQFF.